This T cell receptor beta chain was retrieved from a study of blood T cell repertoires in COVID-19. Assay used: immunoSEQ multiplex PCR; TCRdb lists only in-frame clones, some missing. The sample has some 200,000 clones; 89% are singletons. Sequenced: peripheral blood. This sequence was found in a woman aged 40 to 49 with acute or convalescent COVID-19.

CDR3 DNA: TGTGCCACCAGTGATTTTCGCCTTGAGGGTGAGCAGTTCTTC. Its protein product is CATSDFRLEGEQFF. This chain joins TRBV24-1 and TRBJ2-1, with D possibly matching TRBD2 (5 bases). This CDR3 contains 14 residues. In germline, CDR1 is KGHDR, CDR2 SFDVKD. The V gene lost 1 base and the J gene lost 9 bases, with 12 bases spanning the gap.